The 20 T cell receptor beta chains reported below all come from one sample, sequenced in a study of T cells in Graves' hyperthyroidism and ophthalmopathy. Template material for amplifying TCR beta CDR3 regions consisted of RNA transcripts. The HTBI set primed first-round TCR CDR3 RT-PCR. TCRdb used MiXCR to reprocess the multiplex PCR reads, holding one entry per CDR3 protein. The table has about 320,000 distinct CDR3 sequences, over 15% seen once. The sample comprised blood. The receptors stem from a man aged 25-45 years with Graves' hyperthyroidism.

V and J are TRBV20-1 and TRBJ2-1; 11 nucleotides agree with TRBD2. V lost 3 bases, J lost 4 bases, and 11 bases stayed unmatched. The CDR3 is 17 residues long. CDR1 is DFQATT, CDR2 SNEGSKA, per germline (reference sequence). CDR3 in DNA: TGCAGTGCTAGCACTAGCGGGAGACCAAAGCTTTACAATGAGCAGTTCTTC. It codes for CSASTSGRPKLYNEQFF.

Only a few counts were recorded for this clonotype. The chain carries TRBV6-1 and TRBJ2-2, with unresolved D. Germline lookup yields CDR1 MNHNS and CDR2 SASEGT. CDR3 length: 14 amino acids. With 8 bases removed from V and 7 bases from J, the gap between germline ends came to 17 bases. Written as DNA, the CDR3 is TGTGCCAGCTCGGGCACCATACTGCGCGGGGAGCTGTTTTTT. Translation: CASSGTILRGELFF.

This clonotype was counted many times. This chain connects TRBV5-1 to TRBJ2-3; tentatively, D is TRBD2 (6 bases). Germline V CDR1 and CDR2: SGHRS, YFSETQ. V lost 5 bases to trimming and J lost 1 base, with 11 bases between them. This CDR3 contains 14 residues. CDR3 amino acids: CASRVGGGTDTQYF. The CDR3 region has the DNA TGCGCCAGCAGGGTCGGGGGTGGCACAGATACGCAGTATTTT.

J is TRBJ2-2 and V is TRBV6-4; D is uncertain. Germline V lookup: CDR1 MRHNA, CDR2 SNTAGT. The V and J ends lost 5 bases and 6 bases respectively, with 10 bases between them. This CDR3 region has 13 residues. CDR3 region: CASSLEIAGELFF. The CDR3 nucleotides are TGTGCCAGCAGTCTGGAAATCGCCGGGGAGCTGTTTTTT.

Comment on this clonotype: A much more abundant neighbour one base away suggests this may be a read error. The chain combines TRBV20-1 with TRBJ2-1; TRBD2 agrees at 14 bases. V lost 0 bases and J lost 10; bases outside the gene matches: 5. The CDR3 totals 15 residues. The germline V gene encodes CDR1 DFQATT and CDR2 SNEGSKA (reference sequence). This chain's CDR3 is CSARDGTSGSYEQFF. CDR3 sequence (DNA): TGCAGTGCTAGAGATGGGACTAGCGGGAGCTACGAGCAGTTCTTC.

The chain has TRBV29-1 and TRBJ1-2; D call uncertain. Trimming left V 7 bases short and J 0 bases short, with 6 bases between. The CDR3 covers 11 residues. Per germline, CDR1 SQVTM and CDR2 ANQGSEA. The CDR3 here is CSALANYGYTF. As DNA, the CDR3 is TGCAGCGCACTGGCTAACTATGGCTACACCTTC.

V gene TRBV14 combines with J gene TRBJ2-7; no definite D call. The CDR3 is 14 residues long. Trimming left V 1 base short and J 3 bases short, with 10 bases between. CDR1 is SGHDN, CDR2 FVKESK, per germline. CDR3 protein: CASSQGSLGYEQYF. The CDR3 coding sequence is TGTGCCAGCAGCCAAGGCAGCCTAGGCTACGAGCAGTACTTC.

Of note for this clonotype: Given a much more abundant clone one base away, this may be a read error. The chain couples TRBV18 to TRBJ2-1, with D perhaps given as TRBD1 or TRBD2 (5 bases each). The CDR3 extends over 17 amino acids. Germline V gives CDR1 KGHSH, CDR2 LQKENI. CDR3 sequence reads: CASSPRGQGGSCNEQFF. Here the CDR3 DNA reads TGTGCCAGCTCACCCCGCGGGCAGGGCGGATCCTGCAATGAGCAGTTCTTC. The full variable domain, in which reference TRBV18 and TRBJ2-1 provide the parts outside the CDR3, is NAGVMQNPRHLVRRRGQEARLRCSPMKGHSHVYWYRQLPEEGLKFMVYLQKENIIDESGMPKERFSAEFPKEGPSILRIQQVVRGDSAAYFCASSPRGQGGSCNEQFFGPGTRLTVL.

The chain is built from TRBV28 and TRBJ1-3; 7 bases map to TRBD1. The CDR3 spans 14 residues. The V gene end was trimmed by 8 bases and the J gene end by 2 bases; junction bases not matched to a gene: 6. Germline V gives CDR1 MDHEN, CDR2 SYDVKM. In nucleotides, the CDR3 is TGTGCCAGCGGGGGAGGGGGCCCTGGAAACACCATATATTTT. Translated, it gives CASGGGGPGNTIYF.

This clonotype appeared many times. The chain uses TRBV27 and TRBJ2-3; 7 bases align to TRBD2. CDR3 length equals 15 residues. The germline V gene has CDR1 MNHEY and CDR2 SMNVEV (reference sequence). With V trimmed by 3 bases and J by 3 bases, 6 bases remained unmatched. This CDR3 reads CASSLASGPTDTQYF. Written as DNA, the CDR3 is TGTGCCAGCAGTTTGGCTAGCGGCCCGACAGATACGCAGTATTTT.

This clonotype came up many times. The V call is TRBV6-1, the J call TRBJ2-7, with D perhaps matching TRBD1 (6 bases). The CDR3 has 14 residues. The ends were cut back, 7 bases at V and 0 bases at J, with 13 bases in the middle. CDR1 and CDR2 (germline): MNHNS, SASEGT. The CDR3 region has the DNA TGTGCCAGCATCACAGGGTCCTTCTCCTACGAGCAGTACTTC. Its translation: CASITGSFSYEQYF.

This clonotype was picked up a small number of times. The V gene is TRBV20-1, the J gene TRBJ2-7; 10 nucleotides align to TRBD1. The V gene end was trimmed by 3 bases and the J gene end by 4 bases; junction bases not matched to a gene: 9. This CDR3 contains 15 residues. The germline CDR1 and CDR2 sequences are DFQATT and SNEGSKA (reference sequence). The CDR3 reads CSASLWDRGIYEQYF. CDR3 nucleotides: TGCAGTGCTAGTTTATGGGACAGGGGAATTTACGAGCAGTACTTC.

The V and J genes are TRBV6-6 and TRBJ2-1; 8 bases match TRBD2. V shed 0 bases, J shed 3 bases, and the junction held 13 bases outside the gene matches. The CDR3 loop spans 19 amino acids. Germline loops: CDR1 MNHNY, CDR2 SVGAGI (reference sequence). The CDR3: CASSYSWVSGNVDYNEQFF. CDR3 in DNA: TGTGCCAGCAGTTACTCTTGGGTTAGCGGGAACGTTGACTACAATGAGCAGTTCTTC.

In DNA, the CDR3 is TGTGCCAGCCTCAGGGAGACGGAGAGCAATCAGCCCCAGCATTTT. Protein sequence: CASLRETESNQPQHF. The chain joins TRBV2 to TRBJ1-5; the D gene is possibly TRBD1 (5 bases). Deletions cut 8 bases from V and 1 base from J, with 15 bases between. Germline V gene data show CDR1 as SNHLY and CDR2 as FYNNEI. The CDR3 sequence is 15 residues long. The full variable domain, completed using reference TRBV2 and TRBJ1-5, is EPEVTQTPSHQVTQMGQEVILRCVPISNHLYFYWYRQILGQKVEFLVSFYNNEISEKSEIFDDQFSVERPDGSNFTLKIRSTKLEDSAMYFCASLRETESNQPQHFGDGTRLSIL.

This clonotype was observed at least ten times. This chain uses TRBV12-3 or TRBV12-4 with TRBJ2-3; the match to TRBD2 covers 8 bases. The CDR3 has 15 amino acids. J lost 1 base, V lost 4 bases, and 4 bases had no gene match. The CDR3: CASSYGGLGTDTQYF. DNA for the CDR3: TGTGCCAGCAGTTATGGGGGACTAGGCACAGATACGCAGTATTTT.

There are a few counts of this clonotype. The genes are TRBV5-6 and TRBJ2-2; TRBD1 agrees at 7 bases. The CDR3 runs 14 residues. CDR1 and CDR2 (germline): SGHDT, YYEEEE. Germline trimming cut 4 bases from V and 4 bases from J; bases unmatched to any gene: 4. CDR3 sequence reads: CASSPGQPTGELFF. For the CDR3, the DNA is TGTGCCAGCAGCCCGGGACAGCCCACCGGGGAGCTGTTTTTT.

The V call is TRBV19, the J call TRBJ2-2; D is unresolved. The length of the CDR3 is 15 residues. Germline-derived CDR1 and CDR2 are LNHDA and SQIVND (reference sequence). V lost 3 bases, J lost 4 bases, and 12 bases lay in between. The CDR3: CASSIWQESTGELFF. The CDR3 nucleotides are TGTGCCAGTAGTATCTGGCAGGAGAGCACCGGGGAGCTGTTTTTT.

This clonotype showed up many times. The V call is TRBV29-1, the J call TRBJ1-4; weak D call: TRBD1 (5 bases). V lost 7 bases, J lost 12 bases, and 18 bases lay in between. This CDR3 comprises 12 residues. The germline gives CDR1 SQVTM, CDR2 ANQGSEA. The DNA for the CDR3 is TGCAGCGCCGGGGGACCTCGAGAGGAACTGTTTTTT. Its protein is CSAGGPREELFF.

This clonotype has at least ten counts. The chain employs TRBV3-1 and TRBJ2-5, with D tentatively TRBD1 (6 bases). Trimming shortened V by 4 bases and J by 1 base, and 19 bases separated the two germline ends. Germline loops: CDR1 LGHDT, CDR2 YNNKEL (reference sequence). This CDR3 spans 17 amino acids. CDR3 in DNA: TGTGCCAGCAGCCTCCTAAGAGGGGGTAGCGCCCAAGAGACCCAGTACTTC. Translating gives CASSLLRGGSAQETQYF.

Ten or more counts support this clonotype. DNA of the CDR3: TGCAGTGCCCAGGGGTCTAGCGGGAGCTCAAATGAGCAGTTCTTC. As protein: CSAQGSSGSSNEQFF. The chain combines TRBV20-1 with TRBJ2-1; TRBD2 matches 10 bases. Trimming at V came to 6 bases and at J to 7 bases, leaving 12 bases not matched to a gene. The length of the CDR3 is 15 residues. Germline V gene lookup returns CDR1 DFQATT and CDR2 SNEGSKA (reference sequence).